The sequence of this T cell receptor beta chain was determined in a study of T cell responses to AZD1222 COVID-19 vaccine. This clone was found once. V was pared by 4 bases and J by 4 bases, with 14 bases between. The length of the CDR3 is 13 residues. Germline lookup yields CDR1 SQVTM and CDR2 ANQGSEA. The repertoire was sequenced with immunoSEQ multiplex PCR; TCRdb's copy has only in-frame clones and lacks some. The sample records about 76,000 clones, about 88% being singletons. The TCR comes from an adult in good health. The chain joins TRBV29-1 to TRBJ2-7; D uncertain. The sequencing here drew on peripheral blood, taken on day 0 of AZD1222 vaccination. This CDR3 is CSVVGQPGYEQYF. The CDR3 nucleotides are TGCAGCGTTGTAGGGCAACCCGGATACGAGCAGTACTTC.